Listed below are T cell receptor beta chains from one sample, sequenced in a study of shared clonotypes between healthy human individuals. Using immunoSEQ multiplex PCR, the repertoire was profiled, and TCRdb retains in-frame clones only, with some absent. The sample carries about 480,000 clones, about 79% recorded once. Sequencing used PBMCs. The source of these receptors is a woman aged 40 to 55 in good health. Some clones in this sample may be carry-over from other donors' samples. Each CDR3 is given with its conserved first and last residue. The order of the fields is clone size, J gene, V gene, D gene, CDR3 DNA, CDR3 protein. The D gene is left open where the match is weak. Clone sizes are given selectively: once, few, many, or a class where the clone is expanded.

size: once
J: TRBJ2-1
V: TRBV5-1
D: -
DNA: TGCGCCAGCAGCGGCCGAGGGGGAGTAGATGAGCAGTTCTTC
CDR3: CASSGRGGVDEQFF

size: -
J: TRBJ2-5
V: TRBV6-5
D: TRBD2
DNA: TGTGCCAGCAGTTTGGGACTAGCGGGAGATCGGGAGACCCAGTACTTC
CDR3: CASSLGLAGDRETQYF

size: -
J: TRBJ2-3
V: TRBV30
D: -
DNA: TGTGCCTGGAGTCGTGGGGGTGGCACAGATACGCAGTATTTT
CDR3: CAWSRGGGTDTQYF

size: -
J: TRBJ1-5
V: TRBV2
D: TRBD1
DNA: TGTGCCAGCAGTGTAGAAGGACAGGGTATGAGCAATCAGCCCCAGCATTTT
CDR3: CASSVEGQGMSNQPQHF

size: -
J: TRBJ2-7
V: TRBV20-1
D: -
DNA: TGCAGTGCCCTCGGGACCTACGAGCAGTACTTC
CDR3: CSALGTYEQYF

size: -
J: TRBJ2-3
V: TRBV4-1
D: -
DNA: TGCGCCAGCAGCCAATATCGAAGGGGGGCGAAGACAGATACGCAGTATTTT
CDR3: CASSQYRRGAKTDTQYF

size: -
J: TRBJ2-7
V: TRBV6-1
D: TRBD2
DNA: TGTGCCAGCAGTGTGGGCGGGAGGATGGCCTACGAGCAGTACTTC
CDR3: CASSVGGRMAYEQYF

size: -
J: TRBJ2-1
V: TRBV10-2
D: TRBD2
DNA: TGCGCCAGCAGAGCGTGGGGGGAGGGGAATGAGCAGTTCTTC
CDR3: CASRAWGEGNEQFF

size: -
J: TRBJ2-3
V: TRBV6-4
D: -
DNA: TGTGCCAGCAGCAGGCTTAGTTTCAAGGATACGCAGTATTTT
CDR3: CASSRLSFKDTQYF

size: -
J: TRBJ2-1
V: TRBV18
D: TRBD2
DNA: TGTGCCAGCTCACCTGGGACTAGCGGGAGGAACAATGAGCAGTTCTTC
CDR3: CASSPGTSGRNNEQFF

size: -
J: TRBJ2-2
V: TRBV10-3
D: -
DNA: TGTGCCATTCGGGGTAGCGGAGGGGGGTACACCGGGGAGCTGTTTTTT
CDR3: CAIRGSGGGYTGELFF

size: -
J: TRBJ2-1
V: TRBV15
D: -
DNA: TGTGCCACCAGCAGAGATATGGGTAATGAGCAGTTCTTC
CDR3: CATSRDMGNEQFF

size: -
J: TRBJ2-1
V: TRBV27
D: TRBD2
DNA: TGTGCCAGCAGTCCCGGGACTAGCGGAGGGGTTCAGTTCTTC
CDR3: CASSPGTSGGVQFF

size: once
J: TRBJ2-1
V: TRBV28
D: TRBD2
DNA: TGTGCCAGCAGTCGACGACTAGCGGGGGACAATGAGCAGTTCTTC
CDR3: CASSRRLAGDNEQFF

size: -
J: TRBJ2-5
V: TRBV6-1
D: -
DNA: TGTGCCAGCAGTGAACTCCAGGAAGAGACCCAGTACTTC
CDR3: CASSELQEETQYF

size: -
J: TRBJ2-7
V: TRBV7-8
D: -
DNA: TGTGCCAGCAGCTTAGTGGTTTTCGGGGGCTACGAGCAGTACTTC
CDR3: CASSLVVFGGYEQYF

size: -
J: TRBJ1-1
V: TRBV13
D: TRBD1
DNA: TGTGCCAGCAGCGCCCGGACAGGGGGCCACACTGAAGCTTTCTTT
CDR3: CASSARTGGHTEAFF

size: -
J: TRBJ2-7
V: TRBV13
D: TRBD2
DNA: TGTGCCAGCAGCTTTGGGGGGGAGGTTAACTACGAGCAGTACTTC
CDR3: CASSFGGEVNYEQYF

size: -
J: TRBJ1-3
V: TRBV2
D: -
DNA: TGTGCCAGCAGTCGGCAGTTTTCTGGAAACACCATATATTTT
CDR3: CASSRQFSGNTIYF

size: -
J: TRBJ1-5
V: TRBV19
D: TRBD1
DNA: TGTGCCAGTAGTCTTGGGACAGGCAATCAGCCCCAGCATTTT
CDR3: CASSLGTGNQPQHF

size: -
J: TRBJ2-1
V: TRBV21-1
D: -
DNA: TGTGCCAGCGACGTATCAATTCCCCGCGGAGGCAATGAGCAGTTCTTC
CDR3: CASDVSIPRGGNEQFF

size: -
J: TRBJ1-2
V: TRBV4-3
D: -
DNA: TGCGCCAGCAGCCAGTTGGTGGGCCCGGGTCGTGGCGGCTACACCTTC
CDR3: CASSQLVGPGRGGYTF

size: once
J: TRBJ2-1
V: TRBV5-4
D: -
DNA: TGCGCCAGCAGCCCGGGGGGAGGGGGAGGTGCCTACAATGAGCAGTTCTTC
CDR3: CASSPGGGGGAYNEQFF

size: few
J: TRBJ2-2
V: TRBV9
D: -
DNA: TGTGCCAGCAGCGTAGCTGGGGGACCCAGGAACACCGGGGAGCTGTTTTTT
CDR3: CASSVAGGPRNTGELFF

size: -
J: TRBJ1-2
V: TRBV19
D: -
DNA: TGTGCCAGTAGTATTACAGGGAACCTAGCTAACTATGGCTACACCTTC
CDR3: CASSITGNLANYGYTF

size: few
J: TRBJ2-5
V: TRBV2
D: -
DNA: TGTGCCAGCAGTGAAGAGACCCAGTACTTC
CDR3: CASSEETQYF

size: -
J: TRBJ2-3
V: TRBV28
D: -
DNA: TGTGCCAGCAGGCACACGACAGACCAGACTAGCACAGATACGCAGTATTTT
CDR3: CASRHTTDQTSTDTQYF

size: -
J: TRBJ2-1
V: TRBV18
D: -
DNA: TGTGCCAGCTCACCGCTGGGGAGCTCCTACAATGAGCAGTTCTTC
CDR3: CASSPLGSSYNEQFF

size: -
J: TRBJ2-3
V: TRBV5-1
D: TRBD2
DNA: TGCGCCAGCAGCTTTCGAAGCGGGGAGTTGGCAGATACGCAGTATTTT
CDR3: CASSFRSGELADTQYF

size: -
J: TRBJ1-4
V: TRBV2
D: TRBD1
DNA: TGTGCCAGCATCCCGGGACAGGGTAGTGAAAAACTGTTTTTT
CDR3: CASIPGQGSEKLFF

size: many
J: TRBJ2-7
V: TRBV5-1
D: -
DNA: TGCGCCAGCAGCTTGGGAGCAATCGCCTACGAGCAGTACTTC
CDR3: CASSLGAIAYEQYF

size: -
J: TRBJ2-1
V: TRBV7-2
D: -
DNA: TGTGCCAGCAGCTTAGGGGGGCTAGGAGCGAATGAGCAGTTCTTC
CDR3: CASSLGGLGANEQFF

size: -
J: TRBJ1-1
V: TRBV11-3
D: -
DNA: TGTGCCAGCAGCTTAGACCCGAACACTGAAGCTTTCTTT
CDR3: CASSLDPNTEAFF

size: -
J: TRBJ2-7
V: TRBV27
D: TRBD1
DNA: TGTGCCAGCAGAAAATCAGGGGGCTACGAGCAGTACTTC
CDR3: CASRKSGGYEQYF

size: -
J: TRBJ1-3
V: TRBV30
D: TRBD1
DNA: TGTGCCTGGGGGAAGGGGGCGCGGGGAAACACCATATATTTT
CDR3: CAWGKGARGNTIYF

size: few
J: TRBJ1-1
V: TRBV5-1
D: -
DNA: TGCGCCAGCAGCCCCGACAGTTCGAACACTGAAGCTTTCTTT
CDR3: CASSPDSSNTEAFF

size: -
J: TRBJ1-1
V: TRBV5-1
D: TRBD1
DNA: TGCGCCAGCAGCTGGACAGGGGCCACTGAAGCTTTCTTT
CDR3: CASSWTGATEAFF

size: -
J: TRBJ2-7
V: TRBV9
D: -
DNA: TGTGCCAGCAGCGGCCGGGACACCTTCTCCTACGAGCAGTACTTC
CDR3: CASSGRDTFSYEQYF

size: -
J: TRBJ2-3
V: TRBV7-3
D: -
DNA: TGTGCCAGCAGCTTAACGTCGAGCGGCACAGATACGCAGTATTTT
CDR3: CASSLTSSGTDTQYF

size: -
J: TRBJ2-2
V: TRBV28
D: TRBD1
DNA: TGTGCCAGCAGGCCGACAGGGGAGAACACCGGGGAGCTGTTTTTT
CDR3: CASRPTGENTGELFF

size: -
J: TRBJ1-1
V: TRBV11-2
D: -
DNA: TGTGCCAGCAGCCCCCGAGGGGGGTTCGCTGAAGCTTTCTTT
CDR3: CASSPRGGFAEAFF

size: -
J: TRBJ2-3
V: TRBV7-8
D: -
DNA: TGTGCCAGCAGCTTAGCCGCGGGGACGCAGTATTTT
CDR3: CASSLAAGTQYF

size: -
J: TRBJ1-2
V: TRBV5-6
D: TRBD1
DNA: TGTGCCAGCAGGCCTTTGGTCGCGACAGGGGGCCTAGAGTATGGCTACACCTTC
CDR3: CASRPLVATGGLEYGYTF

size: -
J: TRBJ1-2
V: TRBV5-4
D: -
DNA: TGTGCCAGCAGCGGTGGACAGTTTAACTATGGCTACACCTTC
CDR3: CASSGGQFNYGYTF

size: -
J: TRBJ2-2
V: TRBV27
D: -
DNA: TGTGCCAGCAGGGAGCACGGGGGCACCGGGGAGCTGTTTTTT
CDR3: CASREHGGTGELFF

size: -
J: TRBJ1-2
V: TRBV7-2
D: -
DNA: TGTGCCAGCAGCCCGACAGCCTATGGCTACACCTTC
CDR3: CASSPTAYGYTF

size: -
J: TRBJ2-5
V: TRBV7-8
D: TRBD1
DNA: TGTGCCAGCAGCATCGACAGGGGCAAGACCCAGTACTTC
CDR3: CASSIDRGKTQYF

size: -
J: TRBJ2-2
V: TRBV10-3
D: -
DNA: TGTGCCATCAGAAAGGGCCCGAACACCGGGGAGCTGTTTTTT
CDR3: CAIRKGPNTGELFF